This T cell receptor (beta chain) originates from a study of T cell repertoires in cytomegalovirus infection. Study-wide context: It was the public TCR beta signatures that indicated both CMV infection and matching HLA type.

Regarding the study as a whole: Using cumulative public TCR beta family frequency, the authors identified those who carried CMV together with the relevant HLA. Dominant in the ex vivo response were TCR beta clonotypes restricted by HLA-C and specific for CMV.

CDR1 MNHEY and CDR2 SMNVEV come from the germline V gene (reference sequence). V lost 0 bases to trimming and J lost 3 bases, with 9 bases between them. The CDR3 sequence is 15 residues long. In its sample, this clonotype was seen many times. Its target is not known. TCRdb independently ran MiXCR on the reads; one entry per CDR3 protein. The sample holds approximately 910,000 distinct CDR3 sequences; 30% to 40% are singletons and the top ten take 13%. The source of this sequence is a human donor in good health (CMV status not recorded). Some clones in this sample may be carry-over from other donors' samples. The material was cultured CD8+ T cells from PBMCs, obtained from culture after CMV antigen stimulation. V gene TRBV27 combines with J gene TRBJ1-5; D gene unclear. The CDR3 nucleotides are TGTGCCAGCAGTTTATCTTACTCCAACAATCAGCCCCAGCATTTT. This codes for CASSLSYSNNQPQHF.